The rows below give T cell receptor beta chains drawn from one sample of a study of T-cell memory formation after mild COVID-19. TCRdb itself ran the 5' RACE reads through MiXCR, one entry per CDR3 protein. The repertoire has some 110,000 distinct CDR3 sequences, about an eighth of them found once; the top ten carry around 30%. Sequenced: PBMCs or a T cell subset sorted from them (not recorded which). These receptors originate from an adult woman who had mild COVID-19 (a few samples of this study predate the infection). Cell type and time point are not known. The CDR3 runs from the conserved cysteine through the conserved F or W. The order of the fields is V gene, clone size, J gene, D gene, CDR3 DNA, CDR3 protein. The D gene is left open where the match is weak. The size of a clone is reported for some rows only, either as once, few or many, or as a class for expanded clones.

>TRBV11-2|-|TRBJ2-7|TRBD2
TGTGCCAGCAGCTTAATCCGCGGGGGGAGCTACGAGCAGTACTTC
CASSLIRGGSYEQYF
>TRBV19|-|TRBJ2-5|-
TGTGCCAGTAGTATAGAGAGGGGACATACTCAAGAGACCCAGTACTTC
CASSIERGHTQETQYF
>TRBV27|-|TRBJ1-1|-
TGTGCCAGCAGGACTATAACGACAGACACTGAAGCTTTCTTT
CASRTITTDTEAFF
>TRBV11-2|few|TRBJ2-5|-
TGTGCCAGCAGCTCCGCTGATGGTCTAGCGGAGACCCAGTACTTC
CASSSADGLAETQYF
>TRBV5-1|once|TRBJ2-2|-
TGCGCCAGCAGCTTGGCCGGACTTACGAACACCGGGGAGCTGTTTTTT
CASSLAGLTNTGELFF
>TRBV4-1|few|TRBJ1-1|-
TGCGCCAGCAGCCAAGTTTCGGGGGCTGGATTGAACACTGAAGCTTTCTTT
CASSQVSGAGLNTEAFF
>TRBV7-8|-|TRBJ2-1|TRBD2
TGTGCCAGCAGCTTATTGAGCGGGGCCGACAATGAGCAGTTCTTC
CASSLLSGADNEQFF
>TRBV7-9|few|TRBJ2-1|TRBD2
TGTGCCAGCAGCCCATCCGTCTCTAGCGGGAGCCCTTCCTACAATGAGCAGTTCTTC
CASSPSVSSGSPSYNEQFF
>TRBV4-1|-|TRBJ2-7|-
TGCGCCAGCAGCCAAGGGGCCGGGACCTACGAGCAGTACTTC
CASSQGAGTYEQYF
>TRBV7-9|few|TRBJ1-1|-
TGTGCCAGCAGCTCCTCAGGGATAGAAGCTTTCTTT
CASSSSGIEAFF
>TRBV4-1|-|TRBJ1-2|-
TGCGCCAGCAGCCAAGATCCGGCATACGGGGGCGATTTGTGGGGCTACACCTTC
CASSQDPAYGGDLWGYTF
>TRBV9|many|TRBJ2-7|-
TGTGCCAGCAGTAGAGATCTTTTCTACGAGCAGTACTTC
CASSRDLFYEQYF
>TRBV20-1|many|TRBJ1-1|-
TGCAGTGCTACCCAGGAGGACACTGAAGCTTTCTTT
CSATQEDTEAFF
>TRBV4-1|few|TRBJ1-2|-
TGCGCCAGCAGCCCTCCCCGGGCGGGGGACGGCTACACCTTC
CASSPPRAGDGYTF
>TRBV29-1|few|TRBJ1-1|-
TGCAGCGTTGAAATAGGGCTTGAAGCTTTCTTT
CSVEIGLEAFF
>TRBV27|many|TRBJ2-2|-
TGTGCCAGCAGTTTCCCAACCGGCGGGGAGCTGTTTTTT
CASSFPTGGELFF
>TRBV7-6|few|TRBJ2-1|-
TGTGCCAGCAGCTCGCAGGAGGGCACGCTCGGCAATGAGCAGTTCTTC
CASSSQEGTLGNEQFF
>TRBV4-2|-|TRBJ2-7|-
TGTGCCAGCAGCCAAGGGTTCCAGGGTTCCTACGAGCAGTACTTC
CASSQGFQGSYEQYF
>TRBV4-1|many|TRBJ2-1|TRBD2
TGCGCCAGCCTAACCAGGACTAGCGGGGGGGCCGACAATGAGCAGTTCTTC
CASLTRTSGGADNEQFF
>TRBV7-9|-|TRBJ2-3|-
TGTGCCAGCAGCGAGCAATCCGGGGCCGACCATGAGTATTTT
CASSEQSGADHEYF
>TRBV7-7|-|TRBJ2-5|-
TGTGCTAGCAGCTTCAACCCCGCAGAGACCCAGTACTTC
CASSFNPAETQYF
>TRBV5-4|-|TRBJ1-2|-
TGTGCCAGCAGCAATGACTATGGCTACACCTTC
CASSNDYGYTF
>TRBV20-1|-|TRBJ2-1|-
TGCAGTGTTCAGGCCGGGCAGGTGGGAAGGGATGAGCAGTTCTTC
CSVQAGQVGRDEQFF
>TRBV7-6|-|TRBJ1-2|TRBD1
TGTGCCAGCAGCTTAGGGGGGACAGCGAACTATGGCTACACCTTC
CASSLGGTANYGYTF
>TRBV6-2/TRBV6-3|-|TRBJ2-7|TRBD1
TGTGCCAGCAACGCCGGGACAGGAGTCTACGAGCAGTACTTC
CASNAGTGVYEQYF
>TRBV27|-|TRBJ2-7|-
TGTGCCAGCAGTTTATCTGCAGGGCTCACCTGGAGCGAGCAGTACTTC
CASSLSAGLTWSEQYF
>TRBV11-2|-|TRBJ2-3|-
TGTGCCAGCACATGGGCCTTGGATACGCAGTATTTT
CASTWALDTQYF
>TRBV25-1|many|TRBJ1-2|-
TGTGCCAGCAGTGATCCTCTGGTAGGGAGCTATGGCTACACCTTC
CASSDPLVGSYGYTF
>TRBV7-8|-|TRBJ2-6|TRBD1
TGTGCCAGCAGCTCACCAAGGACAGGGCGAGGGGCCAACGTCCTGACTTTC
CASSSPRTGRGANVLTF
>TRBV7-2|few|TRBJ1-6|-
TGTGCCAGCAGCTTAGGTCGGGCGCCTAGTTTGCGCCTTGTTTCACCCCTCCACTTT
CASSLGRAPSLRLVSPLHF
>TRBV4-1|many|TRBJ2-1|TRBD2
TGCGCCAGCAGCAGAGATGGACTAGCGGACTACAATGAGCAGTTCTTC
CASSRDGLADYNEQFF
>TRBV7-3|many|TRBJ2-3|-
TGTGCCAGCAGCTTGGGGGTGGCTGGCACAGATACGCAGTATTTT
CASSLGVAGTDTQYF
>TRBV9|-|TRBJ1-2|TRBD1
TGTGCCAGCAGCGGACCACGGGACAGGGGAAACTATGGCTACACCTTC
CASSGPRDRGNYGYTF
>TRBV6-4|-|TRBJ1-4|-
TGTGCCAGCAGATCGGGGCTGTTTCAGGAAAAACTGTTTTTT
CASRSGLFQEKLFF
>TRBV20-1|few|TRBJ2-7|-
TGCAGTGCTAGAGAGCTACAGGGATATACCGTGGACGAGCAGTACTTC
CSARELQGYTVDEQYF
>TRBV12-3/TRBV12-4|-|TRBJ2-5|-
TGTGCCAGCAGTCCGAACAGAGCGTGGGAAGAGACCCAGTACTTC
CASSPNRAWEETQYF
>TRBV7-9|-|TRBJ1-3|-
TGTGCCAGCAGCTTAGTCGCAGGGGACGGAAACACCATATATTTT
CASSLVAGDGNTIYF